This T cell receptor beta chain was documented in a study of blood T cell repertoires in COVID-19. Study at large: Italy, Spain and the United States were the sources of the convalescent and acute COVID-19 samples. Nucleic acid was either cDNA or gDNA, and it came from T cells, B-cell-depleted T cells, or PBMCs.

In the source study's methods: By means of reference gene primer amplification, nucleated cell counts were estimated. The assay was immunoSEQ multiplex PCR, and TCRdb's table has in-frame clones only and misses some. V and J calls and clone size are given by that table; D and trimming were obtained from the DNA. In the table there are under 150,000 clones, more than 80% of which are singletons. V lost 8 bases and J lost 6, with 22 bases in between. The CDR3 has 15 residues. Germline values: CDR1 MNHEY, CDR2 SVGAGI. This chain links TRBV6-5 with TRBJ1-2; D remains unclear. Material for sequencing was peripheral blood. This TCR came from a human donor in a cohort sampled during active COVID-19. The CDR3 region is CASASPHEGVNGYTF. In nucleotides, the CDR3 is TGTGCCAGCGCCTCCCCCCACGAGGGAGTGAATGGCTACACCTTC.